The source of this T cell receptor (beta chain) is a study of T cells in women clearing cervical HPV infection. Turning to the study itself: Donors had HPV16-related CIN3 or worse; 2 had invasive cancer. Case blood drawn at lesion detection; control blood after infection cleared. Findings and limits, study-wide: A classifier using richness and V gene abundances reached an AUC of roughly 0.83.

Note on this clone: Its antigen is still unknown. The CDR3 extends 3 residues past the end of the read, so its final part is completed from the germline J gene.

The length of the CDR3 is 16 residues. Trimming removed 0 bases at V and 1 base at J, with 13 bases between. TCR beta CDR3 amplified by multiplex PCR from approximately 1,100 ng genomic DNA. Clones were sequenced by immunoSEQ multiplex PCR, and TCRdb holds only the in-frame ones, with some missing. This table lists about 32,000 clones. The rearrangement uses TRBV23-1 and TRBJ2-7; D may be TRBD1 (6 bases). TRBV23-1 is an ORF; its function is uncertain. The sample comprised blood buffy coat. The receptor's source is a woman aged 18-70 years with a cervical HPV16 infection that either progressed to CIN3+ or cleared (not recorded which). The CDR3 reads CASSQSPGTRSYEQYF. The covered CDR3 bases are TGCGCCAGCAGTCAATCTCCAGGGACACGGTCCTACGAG.